The 25 T cell receptor beta chains below were found in one sample sequenced in a study of neurological immune-mediated disorders. MiXCR was run by TCRdb on the 5' RACE reads, yielding one entry per CDR3 protein. This table holds about 120,000 distinct CDR3 sequences, about 3.2% found once. Sample: PBMCs. These receptors were taken from a woman aged 30 to 39 with multiple sclerosis.

A few counts support this clonotype. The chain joins TRBV20-1 to TRBJ2-7; a weak D match, TRBD2 (6 bases). Germline-derived CDR1 and CDR2 are DFQATT and SNEGSKA (reference sequence). V was shortened by 5 bases and J by 2 bases, with 10 bases between the two germline ends. The length of the CDR3 is 12 residues. The chain's CDR3 is CSAQPGAYEQYF. DNA of the CDR3: TGCAGTGCTCAACCGGGAGCCTACGAGCAGTACTTC.

This clonotype was seen ten or more times. CDR3 sequence: CASSATAGRGGGYTF. The CDR3 DNA reads TGTGCCAGCAGCGCGACCGCCGGCAGGGGAGGAGGCTACACCTTC. This chain connects TRBV5-5 to TRBJ1-2, with a possible D match to TRBD1 (6 bases). The germline gives CDR1 SGHKS, CDR2 YYEKEE (reference sequence). The V end lost 4 bases, the J end lost 8 bases, and 21 bases lay between the germline ends. The CDR3 is 15 amino acids.

This clonotype has at least ten counts. This chain links TRBV5-1 with TRBJ2-3; 13 positions agree with TRBD2. Trimming took 3 bases from V and 10 from J; bases not matched to a gene: 5. Germline CDR1 and CDR2: SGHRS and YFSETQ. The CDR3 extends over 14 amino acids. The CDR3 sequence is CASSSLAGGPSQYF. The CDR3 nucleotides are TGCGCCAGCAGCTCACTAGCGGGGGGGCCCTCGCAGTATTTT.

In its sample, this clonotype was seen many times. The rearrangement joins TRBV10-2 to TRBJ1-2; D unresolved. CDR1 and CDR2 from the germline V gene are WSHSY and SAAADI. The CDR3 loop spans 11 amino acids. V was clipped by 3 bases and J by 7 bases, with 6 bases between them. CDR3 residues: CASSDELGYTF. The CDR3 DNA reads as TGCGCCAGCAGTGATGAACTTGGCTACACCTTC.

This clonotype was counted many times. The chain carries TRBV7-2 and TRBJ2-1; D unresolved. Germline V lookup: CDR1 SGHTA, CDR2 FQGNSA. V was trimmed by 2 bases and J by 0 bases, leaving 8 bases between them. The CDR3 is made up of 15 amino acids. The CDR3 reads CASSLRASSYNEQFF. The DNA of the CDR3 is TGTGCCAGCAGCTTAAGAGCAAGCTCCTACAATGAGCAGTTCTTC.

This clonotype was detected ten times or more. The junction departs from the called germline gene at one end, perhaps through a read error. This chain joins TRBV7-2 and TRBJ2-7, with D perhaps matching TRBD1 (6 bases). This CDR3 contains 14 residues. CDR1 is SGHTA, CDR2 FQGNSA, per germline. Here the CDR3 DNA reads TGCGCCAGCAGCTTGGTGAGGGGGTCCTACGAGCAGTACTTC. Residues: CASSLVRGSYEQYF.

For this clonotype: A much bigger clone sits one base away, suggesting this may be a read error. This chain joins TRBV5-6 and TRBJ2-1, with a weak D call TRBD1 (5 bases). Trimming removed 10 bases from V and 7 bases from J, with 15 bases in between. The V gene's germline CDR1 is SGHDT and CDR2 YYEEEE. The CDR3 covers 12 residues. CDR3 in amino acids: CAGGQGLNEQFF. The CDR3 DNA is TGTGCCGGCGGCCAGGGATTAAATGAGCAGTTCTTC.

This clonotype has ten or more counts. This chain links TRBV7-2 with TRBJ2-5; 8 positions agree with TRBD2. Per germline, CDR1 SGHTA and CDR2 FQGNSA. CDR3 length equals 13 residues. The J segment lost 4 bases and the V segment lost 8 bases, leaving 6 bases of the junction unmatched. The CDR3 DNA follows: TGTGCCAGCGCCCTAGCGGGTGGAGAGACCCAGTACTTC. It is translated as CASALAGGETQYF.

This clonotype came up many times. This chain joins TRBV9 and TRBJ1-6, with D hard to call. V was shortened by 0 bases and J by 8 bases, with 9 bases between the two germline ends. This CDR3 comprises 14 residues. The germline gives CDR1 SGDLS, CDR2 YYNGEE. The CDR3 bases are TGTGCCAGCAGCGTAGAGGAATCCGATTCACCCCTCCACTTT. This gives the protein CASSVEESDSPLHF.

This clonotype was seen many times. V and J are TRBV20-1 and TRBJ2-7; 9 bases are a match to TRBD2. Germline-derived CDR1 and CDR2 are DFQATT and SNEGSKA (reference sequence). CDR3 length equals 16 residues. V lost 4 bases, J lost 4 bases, and 14 bases stayed unmatched. The CDR3 region is CSATGGGRLADYEQYF. The CDR3 region has the DNA TGCAGTGCTACGGGAGGGGGACGACTAGCGGATTACGAGCAGTACTTC.

This clonotype was recorded many times. The chain links TRBV3-1 to TRBJ2-7; D uncertain. The CDR3 is made up of 16 amino acids. V was cut by 0 bases and J by 3 bases, with 15 bases left in between. Germline V gene sequence: CDR1 LGHDT, CDR2 YNNKEL (reference sequence). DNA of the CDR3: TGTGCCAGCAGCCAAGAAACGCTCGGGTATCACTACGAGCAGTACTTC. Encoded protein: CASSQETLGYHYEQYF.

Many counts were recorded for this clonotype. The rearrangement links TRBV15 to TRBJ2-1; D might be TRBD2 (6 bases). Trimming shortened V by 8 bases and J by 6 bases, and 20 bases separated the two germline ends. CDR1 and CDR2 (germline): LNHNV, YYDKDF (reference sequence). The CDR3 runs 15 residues. Here the CDR3 DNA reads TGTGCCACCCGGGGCGCCCGGGAGTCAGTCAATGAGCAGTTCTTC. Protein sequence: CATRGARESVNEQFF.

This clonotype occurred many times. This rearrangement joins TRBV12-3 or TRBV12-4 to TRBJ2-3; the D is unclear. V lost 6 bases, J lost 2 bases, and 9 bases lay in between. This CDR3 is built from 13 residues. CDR3 region: CASRNSYTDTQYF. Here the CDR3 DNA reads TGTGCCAGCAGGAACAGTTACACAGATACGCAGTATTTT.

This clonotype was detected many times. The chain recombines TRBV7-9 with TRBJ2-2, with no clear D. The germline V and J ends were trimmed by 0 bases and 1 base, with 9 bases remaining between them. The CDR3 has 16 amino acids. Germline loops: CDR1 SEHNR, CDR2 FQNEAQ (reference sequence). Written as DNA, the CDR3 is TGTGCCAGCAGCTTAGCCCAGCCGCTGAACACCGGGGAGCTGTTTTTT. This encodes CASSLAQPLNTGELFF. Supplemented by reference TRBV7-9 and TRBJ2-2, the full variable domain reads DTGVSQNPRHKITKRGQNVTFRCDPISEHNRLYWYRQTLGQGPEFLTYFQNEAQLEKSRLLSDRFSAERPKGSFSTLEIQRTEQGDSAMYLCASSLAQPLNTGELFFGEGSRLTVL.

This clonotype was detected many times. The chain couples TRBV20-1 to TRBJ2-7; D gene uncertain. The CDR3 is 12 amino acids. With 6 bases removed from V and 2 bases from J, the gap between germline ends came to 11 bases. Germline V gene lookup returns CDR1 DFQATT and CDR2 SNEGSKA (reference sequence). CDR3 coding DNA: TGCAGTGCAAAGGACCCCGCCTACGAGCAGTACTTC. Translated, it gives CSAKDPAYEQYF.

Ten or more counts support this clonotype. The V and J genes are TRBV6-5 and TRBJ1-1; perhaps TRBD1 as D (5 bases). CDR1 is MNHEY and CDR2 is SVGAGI in the germline V gene. V lost 3 bases and J lost 1, with 12 bases in between. The length of the CDR3 is 15 residues. The CDR3 DNA reads TGTGCCAGCAGTTATTTTGGGCAGGGGAACACTGAAGCTTTCTTT. It yields the protein CASSYFGQGNTEAFF.

This clonotype was picked up many times. The V call is TRBV20-1, the J call TRBJ1-5; D is possibly TRBD1 (6 bases). This CDR3 is 14 amino acids long. The germline CDR1 and CDR2 sequences are DFQATT and SNEGSKA (reference sequence). The V and J ends lost 3 bases and 7 bases respectively, with 16 bases between them. CDR3 loop: CSASKGGSGQPQHF. Here the CDR3 DNA reads TGCAGTGCTAGTAAGGGGGGGAGTGGGCAGCCCCAGCATTTT.

The chain combines TRBV18 with TRBJ1-6; the D is unclear. Germline V gives CDR1 KGHSH, CDR2 LQKENI. Trimming took off 1 base at V and 5 bases at J, with 12 bases between the two ends. The CDR3 runs to 16 residues. This CDR3 is CASSPRRATDNSPLHF. The DNA of the CDR3 is TGTGCCAGCTCACCACGGCGGGCTACGGATAATTCACCCCTCCACTTT.

This clonotype was seen at least ten times. The V call is TRBV5-1, the J call TRBJ2-1; D remains unclear. The V end lost 4 bases, the J end lost 4 bases, and 9 bases lay between the germline ends. The CDR3 is 13 residues long. CDR1 and CDR2 from the germline V gene are SGHRS and YFSETQ. CDR3: CASSGRSYNEQFF. The CDR3 bases are TGCGCCAGCAGCGGCCGCAGTTACAATGAGCAGTTCTTC.

J is TRBJ2-2 and V is TRBV5-6; D may be TRBD2 (6 bases). This CDR3 has 15 residues. Germline V gene data show CDR1 as SGHDT and CDR2 as YYEEEE. V was cut by 1 base and J by 4 bases, with 11 bases left in between. CDR3 coding DNA: TGTGCCAGCAGCTTGCATTTGGGGGGCACCGGGGAGCTGTTTTTT. It translates to CASSLHLGGTGELFF. Full variable domain (remainder filled in from reference TRBV5-6 and TRBJ2-2): DAGVTQSPTHLIKTRGQQVTLRCSPKSGHDTVSWYQQALGQGPQFIFQYYEEEERQRGNFPDRFSGHQFPNYSSELNVNALLLGDSALYLCASSLHLGGTGELFFGEGSRLTVL.

This clonotype has a count of ten or more. This sequence joins TRBV5-6 and TRBJ2-7, with D uncertain. The CDR3 covers 12 residues. V gave up 4 bases and J gave up 2 bases, with 7 bases separating them. Germline CDR1 is SGHDT and CDR2 is YYEEEE. The CDR3 coding sequence is TGTGCCAGCAGCGTCTTTGCCTACGAGCAGTACTTC. It codes for CASSVFAYEQYF.

This clonotype appeared many times. The chain combines TRBV5-1 with TRBJ2-1; TRBD2 matches at 12 bases. The CDR3 is made up of 15 amino acids. Trimming at V came to 3 bases and at J to 10 bases, leaving 8 bases not matched to a gene. Per germline, CDR1 SGHRS and CDR2 YFSETQ. The CDR3 DNA is TGCGCCAGCAGCTCGGAAGGACTAGCGGGACGAGAGCAGTTCTTC. It codes for CASSSEGLAGREQFF.

Many counts were recorded for this clonotype. The chain combines TRBV12-3 or TRBV12-4 with TRBJ1-6, with no clear D. The CDR3 extends over 14 amino acids. V was clipped by 2 bases and J by 6 bases, with 8 bases between them. The CDR3 DNA reads TGTGCCAGCAGTTTACAGGTGGCTAATTCACCCCTCCACTTT. It is translated as CASSLQVANSPLHF.

In this sample, this clonotype turned up many times. V usage is TRBV13 and J usage is TRBJ1-5; maybe TRBD1 (6 bases). The CDR3 totals 15 residues. The germline V gene has CDR1 PRHDT and CDR2 FYEKMQ (reference sequence). Trimming stripped 0 bases from V and 8 bases from J, with 14 bases between. The CDR3, as DNA: TGTGCCAGCAGCTTAGGGGGCAGGGGTATGGAGCCCCAGCATTTT. Protein sequence: CASSLGGRGMEPQHF.

This clonotype was seen at least ten times. The chain has TRBV5-1 and TRBJ2-3; 8 bases align to TRBD1. Germline CDR1 reads SGHRS; CDR2 reads YFSETQ. J was trimmed by 4 bases and V by 6 bases; bases with no gene match: 10. The CDR3 has 15 residues. The CDR3 DNA reads TGCGCCAGCAATGACCGGACAGGGAGCGCAGATACGCAGTATTTT. Translating gives CASNDRTGSADTQYF.